A selection of T cell receptor beta chains follows, all from one sample in a study of control samples from healthy donors and cancer patients. This table comes from immunoSEQ multiplex PCR, and its TCRdb copy is limited to in-frame clones, with some not included. The table shows about 130,000 clones, with 90% occurring only once. The sample comprised blood. All receptors come from a man aged 18 to 29 in good health. CDR3s include the opening cysteine and the closing phenylalanine or tryptophan. D genes are given only for firm matches. Clone size is shown for a subset of rows, as once, few, many or a class of expanded clone.

TRBD1,NA,TRBV10-1,TRBJ2-5,TGCGCCAGCAGTGAGTCTGGGACAGGCCTCAGGGAGACCCAGTACTTC,CASSESGTGLRETQYF
NA,once,TRBV5-1,TRBJ1-1,TGCGCCAGCAGCTTGGGAGGGTTGAACACTGAAGCTTTCTTT,CASSLGGLNTEAFF
NA,once,TRBV4-1,TRBJ1-1,TGCGCCAGCAGGCTGGACAGTCCGTACACTGAAGCTTTCTTT,CASRLDSPYTEAFF
NA,once,TRBV4-1,TRBJ1-5,TGCGCCAGCAGCCAAGATTCTAGCAATCAGCCCCAGCATTTT,CASSQDSSNQPQHF
NA,NA,TRBV6-6,TRBJ1-1,TGTGCCAGCAGTTACTTCAGTCAGAGTCAGAGCACTGAAGCTTTCTTT,CASSYFSQSQSTEAFF
TRBD1,NA,TRBV13,TRBJ1-4,TGTGCCAGCAGCTTACGACAGGGGAATGAAAAACTGTTTTTT,CASSLRQGNEKLFF
NA,NA,TRBV5-8,TRBJ2-2,TGTGCCAGCAGCGCCTCGAACAGGAACACCGGGGAGCTGTTTTTT,CASSASNRNTGELFF
TRBD2,few,TRBV4-2,TRBJ2-7,TGTGCCAGCAGCCAAGATAGGGCTTTTAGGCGGGGGAGCTCCTACGAGCAGTACTTC,CASSQDRAFRRGSSYEQYF
NA,NA,TRBV28,TRBJ1-3,TGTGCCAGCAGAGAGTTCGTGGGTTCTGGAAACACCATATATTTT,CASREFVGSGNTIYF
NA,NA,TRBV10-3,TRBJ1-6,TGTGCCATCAGTGAGTCAGAGGACATAACCCTCGACTCACCCCTCCACTTT,CAISESEDITLDSPLHF
NA,NA,TRBV6-5,TRBJ1-2,TGTGCCAGCAAAACAGGGCCCTCGTATGGCTACACCTTC,CASKTGPSYGYTF
NA,NA,TRBV24-1,TRBJ1-1,TGTGCCACCAGTGATTCAGGGCGTCCTGAAGCTTTCTTT,CATSDSGRPEAFF
TRBD1,NA,TRBV29-1,TRBJ2-7,TGCAGCGTGAGGACAGGCCGCTACGAGCAGTACTTC,CSVRTGRYEQYF
NA,few,TRBV6-5,TRBJ1-3,TGTGCCAGCAGTTACGACGGTTCGAGCTCTGGAAACACCATATATTTT,CASSYDGSSSGNTIYF
TRBD2,once,TRBV6-5,TRBJ2-7,TGTGCCAGCAGTTACGCACTAGCGGGGGATTCCTACGAGCAGTACTTC,CASSYALAGDSYEQYF
NA,NA,TRBV6-1,TRBJ2-7,TGTGCCAGCAGTGAATTGGTCAGGGCAGGCGAGCAGTACTTC,CASSELVRAGEQYF
TRBD2,NA,TRBV7-6,TRBJ2-1,TGTGCCAGCAGCTTAGTCGGACTAGCGGCATCCAACTCCTACAATGAGCAGTTCTTC,CASSLVGLAASNSYNEQFF
NA,NA,TRBV7-3,TRBJ2-1,TGTGCCAGCAGCTTGCTGGGGGCCGATGAGCAGTTCTTC,CASSLLGADEQFF
NA,NA,TRBV18,TRBJ1-2,TGTGCCAGCTCACCACCGCAAGGGAGGGGGAACTATGGCTACACCTTC,CASSPPQGRGNYGYTF
TRBD1,NA,TRBV28,TRBJ1-2,TGTGCCAGCACCCCTGCCCCGACAGGGTTCCTCTATGGCTACACCTTC,CASTPAPTGFLYGYTF
TRBD2,NA,TRBV19,TRBJ2-5,TGTGCCAGTAGTATAGGACTAGCGGGAGGAAACCAGTACTTC,CASSIGLAGGNQYF
TRBD1,NA,TRBV2,TRBJ1-5,TGTGCCAGCACAAGGGGGCCAGGTCAGCCCCAGCATTTT,CASTRGPGQPQHF
NA,NA,TRBV4-1,TRBJ2-6,TGCGCCAGCAGCCAAGAAGGGGCCAACGTCCTGACTTTC,CASSQEGANVLTF
TRBD1,NA,TRBV19,TRBJ2-1,TGTGCCAGTAGGACCCGGACAGGGTACAATGAGCAGTTCTTC,CASRTRTGYNEQFF
TRBD1,NA,TRBV18,TRBJ1-2,TGTGCCAGCTCACGCGGACTGCCAGGGGGGGATAACTATGGCTACACCTTC,CASSRGLPGGDNYGYTF
NA,NA,TRBV2,TRBJ2-2,TGTGCCAGCAACTCCGGGACGAACACCGGGGAGCTGTTTTTT,CASNSGTNTGELFF
NA,NA,TRBV5-1,TRBJ2-2,TGCGCCAGCAGCGGTCAGAACACCGGGGAGCTGTTTTTT,CASSGQNTGELFF
NA,NA,TRBV7-9,TRBJ1-1,TGTGCCAGCAGCGGACAGTTGTGGAACACTGAAGCTTTCTTT,CASSGQLWNTEAFF
NA,once,TRBV19,TRBJ1-5,TGTGCCAGCCGAGGCGGGGAAGCAGGCAATCAGCCCCAGCATTTT,CASRGGEAGNQPQHF
TRBD1,NA,TRBV18,TRBJ2-1,TGTGCCAGCTCCCCGGACAGGGTTGAGCAGTTCTTC,CASSPDRVEQFF
NA,NA,TRBV5-1,TRBJ1-1,TGCGCCAGCAGCTTGGAGAAGGACACTGAAGCTTTCTTT,CASSLEKDTEAFF
NA,once,TRBV3-1/TRBV3-2,TRBJ2-1,TGTGCCAGCAGCCAAGCGGCGGGACAGCTCTTCAATGAGCAGTTCTTC,CASSQAAGQLFNEQFF
NA,NA,TRBV28,TRBJ1-1,TGTGCCAGCAGTTTACCGGGACACCTGAACACTGAAGCTTTCTTT,CASSLPGHLNTEAFF
TRBD1,NA,TRBV12-3/TRBV12-4,TRBJ2-7,TGTGCCAGCTCATCGGGACAGAGCTACGAGCAGTACTTC,CASSSGQSYEQYF
NA,NA,TRBV5-4,TRBJ2-5,TGTGCCAGCAGCCCGGCCGCGACAGGGACTTACCAAGAGACCCAGTACTTC,CASSPAATGTYQETQYF
NA,once,TRBV27,TRBJ1-2,TGTGCCAGCAGTTCTCCGGGCGGCGGCTACACCTTC,CASSSPGGGYTF
TRBD1,NA,TRBV6-2/TRBV6-3,TRBJ1-1,TGTGCCAGCAGCTGGGGGGACAGGGTTCGCACTGAAGCTTTCTTT,CASSWGDRVRTEAFF
NA,NA,TRBV6-2/TRBV6-3,TRBJ2-3,TGTGCCAGCAGCCCTTCCGCCAGAGGGGGCACAGATACGCAGTATTTT,CASSPSARGGTDTQYF
NA,NA,TRBV9,TRBJ1-6,TGTGCCAGCAGCCCCCCCCAGGGGCCAGGTTCACCCCTCCACTTT,CASSPPQGPGSPLHF
NA,NA,TRBV7-2,TRBJ2-3,TGTGCCAGCAGCTCCTATCCAGCGGAGTCCCGCACAGATACGCAGTATTTT,CASSSYPAESRTDTQYF
NA,NA,TRBV18,TRBJ2-3,TGTGCCAGCTCACCACCCGCGGATGGGGCAGATACGCAGTATTTT,CASSPPADGADTQYF
TRBD1,NA,TRBV6-5,TRBJ1-2,TGTGCCAGCAGTAAGGGACAGGGGAACTATGGCTACACCTTC,CASSKGQGNYGYTF
TRBD1,NA,TRBV18,TRBJ1-4,TGTGCCAGCTCACCGCCGGGACAGGGGTGGGAAAAACTGTTTTTT,CASSPPGQGWEKLFF
NA,NA,TRBV5-1,TRBJ2-3,TGCGCCAGCAGCAGGACCCCCGGAGATACGCAGTATTTT,CASSRTPGDTQYF
NA,NA,TRBV5-1,TRBJ2-2,TGCGCCAGCAGCATGTCGCACTCCGGCACCGGGGAGCTGTTTTTT,CASSMSHSGTGELFF
TRBD1,NA,TRBV29-1,TRBJ2-1,TGCAGCGTGGGACAGGGAGGCGATGAGCAGTTCTTC,CSVGQGGDEQFF
NA,NA,TRBV28,TRBJ2-7,TGTGCCAGCAGTTTTAATGGGGGGCAGTACTTC,CASSFNGGQYF
NA,NA,TRBV5-1,TRBJ1-3,TGCGCCAGCAGCTTGGTCGGCGGATCTTATGGAAACACCATATATTTT,CASSLVGGSYGNTIYF
NA,NA,TRBV9,TRBJ1-5,TGTGCCAGCAGCGTAGCGGGGGCAGGTCAGCCCCAGCATTTT,CASSVAGAGQPQHF
NA,NA,TRBV11-3,TRBJ1-3,TGTGCCAGCAGCCCAACCGGGACTGCTGGAAACACCATATATTTT,CASSPTGTAGNTIYF
NA,NA,TRBV11-2,TRBJ2-1,TGTGCCAGCAGCTTAGATGATGGGAGACACAATGAGCAGTTCTTC,CASSLDDGRHNEQFF
NA,NA,TRBV21-1,TRBJ1-5,TGTGCCAGACAGGGCGTCAGCAATCAGCCCCAGCATTTT,CARQGVSNQPQHF
NA,NA,TRBV9,TRBJ1-2,TGTGCCAGCAGCGTAGGAGGCTTTGGCTACACCTTC,CASSVGGFGYTF
NA,NA,TRBV12-3/TRBV12-4,TRBJ2-7,TGTGCCAGCAGTTTAGACAGGGCCGGGCAGTACTTC,CASSLDRAGQYF
NA,NA,TRBV11-2,TRBJ1-2,TGTGCCAGCAGCCCGACGGTAGTCGACTATGGCTACACCTTC,CASSPTVVDYGYTF
TRBD1,NA,TRBV28,TRBJ2-1,TGTGCCACACGGACAGGGGGGGGCAATGAGCAGTTCTTC,CATRTGGGNEQFF
NA,NA,TRBV9,TRBJ1-3,TGTGCCAGCAGCGACATGGTATCTGGAAACACCATATATTTT,CASSDMVSGNTIYF